The clone carrying this T cell receptor (beta chain) showed up many times. Its cognate antigen is unknown. The sample originates from a study of CD8 T cells in ankylosing spondylitis. Quantitative molecular-barcoded 5'-RACE generated the TCR beta libraries. MiXCR, run by TCRdb on the 5' RACE reads, gives a single entry per CDR3 protein. The sample holds about 160,000 distinct CDR3 sequences, around 20% seen once. Germline CDR1 SGHRS, CDR2 YFSETQ. J gave up 1 base and V 1 base, and 5 bases lay outside the gene matches. There are 15 residues in the CDR3. Overall study findings and caveats: Characteristic, it appeared, of ankylosing spondylitis blood was a TCR beta motif of roughly eight highly homologous variants.

The sample taken for sequencing was blood, either unsorted or a sorted T cell fraction (not recorded which). The clonotype comes from a male donor with ankylosing spondylitis or in good health (not recorded which). This rearrangement joins TRBV5-1 to TRBJ2-7; 7 nucleotides align to TRBD1. The CDR3 loop is CASSLITGVSYEQYF. DNA for the CDR3: TGCGCCAGCAGCTTGATTACAGGGGTGTCCTACGAGCAGTACTTC.